This T cell receptor (beta chain) derives from a study of radiation and T cells in renal cell carcinoma. The wider study: Nephrectomy followed 15 Gy stereotactic body radiation by 4 weeks.

Repertoires were generated with immunoSEQ multiplex PCR, while TCRdb's copy carries only in-frame clones and drops some. This sample has some 50,000 clones, with more than 80% found just once. V lost 4 bases and J lost 5, with 12 bases in between. The CDR3 is made up of 13 amino acids. Germline V gene data show CDR1 as MNHEY and CDR2 as SMNVEV (reference sequence). Time point described: blood 2 weeks post-SBRT. The treatment is: 15 Gy SBRT to primary tumor, nephrectomy 4 weeks later. The sequencing used blood, collected from a patient whose treatment included radiotherapy and nephrectomy. The clonotype was recovered from a woman between 65 and 79 years old with renal cell carcinoma. The chain carries TRBV27 and TRBJ2-7; TRBD1 is a possible D gene (6 bases). The DNA for the CDR3 is TGTGCCAGCAGTTATACAGGGAGCCACGAGCAGTACTTC. This translates into CASSYTGSHEQYF.